This is a list of T cell receptor beta chains from one sample in a study of shared clonotypes between healthy human individuals. Clones were sequenced by immunoSEQ multiplex PCR, and TCRdb holds only the in-frame ones, with some missing. The top ten clones hold approximately 12% of a sample with 450,000 to 650,000 clones, roughly 79% of them seen once. What was sequenced was PBMCs. The receptors here all came from a woman in her 40s in good health. Some clones in this sample may be carry-over from other donors' samples. Both conserved end residues are part of each CDR3. The D gene is left open where the match is weak. Clone size, where shown, is once, few, many, or a class for clones that have expanded.

clone_size,j_call,v_call,d_call,cdr3_aa,cdr3_nt
NA,TRBJ1-1,TRBV27,TRBD1,CASSYHRGLGTEAFF,TGTGCCAGCAGTTATCACAGGGGTTTGGGCACTGAAGCTTTCTTT
few,TRBJ2-5,TRBV2,NA,CASSLDRLGAQYF,TGTGCCAGCAGTCTGGACAGATTAGGGGCCCAGTACTTC
NA,TRBJ2-2,TRBV11-3,NA,CASSRINTGELFF,TGTGCCAGCAGCCGAATTAACACCGGGGAGCTGTTTTTT
NA,TRBJ2-5,TRBV7-9,NA,CASSLEEEQETQYF,TGTGCCAGCAGCCTCGAAGAGGAGCAAGAGACCCAGTACTTC
NA,TRBJ2-5,TRBV10-2,NA,CASSEFSGGGRETQYF,TGCGCCAGCAGTGAGTTCAGCGGAGGGGGCCGGGAGACCCAGTACTTC
NA,TRBJ2-1,TRBV15,TRBD2,CATSRDPSGRGNEQFF,TGTGCCACCAGCAGAGATCCTAGCGGGAGAGGTAATGAGCAGTTCTTC
NA,TRBJ2-1,TRBV7-3,TRBD2,CASSLPNKTGTSGRYNEQFF,TGTGCCAGCAGCTTACCTAATAAAACCGGGACTAGCGGGAGATATAATGAGCAGTTCTTC
NA,TRBJ2-7,TRBV6-1,NA,CASSGGNRGSYEQYF,TGTGCCAGCAGTGGTGGTAATAGGGGGTCCTACGAGCAGTACTTC
NA,TRBJ1-3,TRBV15,TRBD1,CATSSKPGTASSGNTIYF,TGTGCCACCAGCAGTAAACCCGGGACAGCTTCCTCTGGAAACACCATATATTTT
many,TRBJ1-1,TRBV6-6,NA,CASLLGVTEAFF,TGTGCCAGCCTTCTCGGGGTAACTGAAGCTTTCTTT
NA,TRBJ1-2,TRBV27,NA,CASSLSGSYGYTF,TGTGCCAGCAGTTTATCGGGTTCCTATGGCTACACCTTC
NA,TRBJ2-3,TRBV29-1,TRBD2,CSVLIAGGSDTQYF,TGCAGCGTTCTTATAGCGGGAGGGTCGGATACGCAGTATTTT
NA,TRBJ2-3,TRBV2,NA,CASSEDLYGTDTQYF,TGTGCCAGCAGTGAAGATTTATACGGCACAGATACGCAGTATTTT
many,TRBJ2-7,TRBV28,NA,CASSLFGAYEQYF,TGTGCCAGCAGTTTATTTGGGGCCTACGAGCAGTACTTC
NA,TRBJ2-1,TRBV7-8,NA,CASSSRGVGQFF,TGTGCCAGCAGCTCCAGGGGGGTCGGGCAGTTCTTC
few,TRBJ1-1,TRBV10-3,TRBD1,CAISPGQEGAFF,TGTGCCATCAGCCCAGGACAGGAGGGCGCTTTCTTT
NA,TRBJ2-7,TRBV6-4,TRBD1,CASSPLSGTGAYEQYF,TGTGCCAGCAGCCCCTTATCCGGGACAGGGGCCTACGAGCAGTACTTC
NA,TRBJ1-3,TRBV14,NA,CASSPAGGTNTIYF,TGTGCCAGCAGCCCAGCGGGGGGGACGAACACCATATATTTT
NA,TRBJ2-3,TRBV6-5,NA,CATRFASRDTQYF,TGTGCCACCCGTTTTGCTAGCCGAGATACGCAGTATTTT
NA,TRBJ2-1,TRBV28,NA,CASSLPAGNEQFF,TGTGCCAGCAGTTTACCAGCGGGCAATGAGCAGTTCTTC
few,TRBJ1-5,TRBV5-1,TRBD1,CASSLGQGENQPQHF,TGCGCCAGCAGCTTGGGACAGGGAGAAAATCAGCCCCAGCATTTT
NA,TRBJ1-5,TRBV28,NA,CASSRGHNQPQHF,TGTGCCAGCAGCAGGGGCCACAATCAGCCCCAGCATTTT
NA,TRBJ1-2,TRBV10-2,NA,CASREQGYTYGYTF,TGCGCCAGCAGAGAACAGGGTTACACCTATGGCTACACCTTC
NA,TRBJ2-1,TRBV7-9,NA,CASSAIGTRGGEQFF,TGTGCCAGCAGCGCCATAGGGACTAGAGGGGGCGAGCAGTTCTTC